The 15 T cell receptor beta chains in this list originate from one sample, sequenced in a study of T cell repertoires in cytomegalovirus infection. TCRdb ran MiXCR on the reads and lists one entry per CDR3 protein. The sample has some 400,000 distinct CDR3 sequences; approximately 33% are singletons. Sequenced sample: PBMCs. These receptors all stem from a human donor in good health (CMV status not recorded). Some clones in this sample may be carry-over from other donors' samples.

The chain joins TRBV28 to TRBJ2-3; 7 nucleotides align to TRBD2. V was clipped by 5 bases and J by 6 bases; unmatched bases: 11. The CDR3 contains 15 residues. Per the germline V gene, CDR1 is MDHEN and CDR2 is SYDVKM. The CDR3 sequence is CASSPYTAGVDTQYF. The DNA of the CDR3 is TGTGCCAGCAGTCCATACACGGCGGGGGTGGATACGCAGTATTTT.

There are a few counts of this clonotype. The rearrangement joins TRBV5-1 to TRBJ2-7; 7 bases map to TRBD1. J gave up 9 bases and V 0 bases, and 18 bases lay outside the gene matches. The CDR3 loop spans 17 amino acids. The germline V gene has CDR1 SGHRS and CDR2 YFSETQ. CDR3 region: CASSLAGTDQILGVQYF. In DNA, the CDR3 is TGCGCCAGCAGCTTGGCCGGGACAGACCAGATCCTAGGAGTGCAGTACTTC.

This clonotype has a single count. A read error is possible here, since a much larger clone lies one base away. The chain employs TRBV7-2 and TRBJ2-1; D is uncertain. This CDR3 contains 13 residues. From germline, CDR1 is SGHTA and CDR2 FQGNSA. V was trimmed by 9 bases and J by 1 base, leaving 10 bases between them. CDR3 sequence: CARSLQSYNEQFF. CDR3 DNA: TGTGCCAGGAGCCTGCAGTCCTACAATGAGCAGTTCTTC. Using reference TRBV7-2 and TRBJ2-1 for the parts outside the CDR3, the full variable domain is GAGVSQSPSNKVTEKGKDVELRCDPISGHTALYWYRQSLGQGLEFLIYFQGNSAPDKSGLPSDRFSAERTGGSVSTLTIQRTQQEDSAVYLCARSLQSYNEQFFGPGTRLTVL.

This clonotype was observed a few times. This rearrangement joins TRBV4-2 to TRBJ2-1; D uncertain. Germline V lookup: CDR1 LGHNA, CDR2 YNFKEQ. This CDR3 comprises 12 residues. V was trimmed by 1 base and J by 6 bases, leaving 4 bases between them. CDR3 residues: CASSQVRNEQFF. In DNA, the CDR3 is TGTGCCAGCAGCCAAGTTCGCAATGAGCAGTTCTTC.

This rearrangement joins TRBV7-8 to TRBJ1-3; D not certain. Germline lookup yields CDR1 SGHVS and CDR2 FQNEAQ. The V and J ends lost 3 bases and 0 bases respectively, with 12 bases between them. CDR3 length: 16 residues. In DNA, the CDR3 is TGTGCCAGCAGCTTCGGAAGTCCGAGCTCTGGAAACACCATATATTTT. This translates into CASSFGSPSSGNTIYF.

V is TRBV19 and J is TRBJ1-3; D remains ambiguous. This CDR3 spans 15 amino acids. Looked up from germline, CDR1 is LNHDA and CDR2 is SQIVND (reference sequence). This CDR3 reads CDSKTSGISGNTIYF. The CDR3 DNA follows: TGTGACAGCAAGACCTCGGGGATCTCTGGAAACACCATATATTTT.

The chain couples TRBV10-3 to TRBJ2-1, with D possibly TRBD2 on 6 matching bases. The CDR3 spans 16 residues. Trimming removed 4 bases at V and 5 bases at J, with 18 bases between. Germline CDR1 and CDR2: ENHRY and SYGVKD. Here the CDR3 DNA reads TGTGCCATCAGTGGCCACGGCGGGACGCCTAACAATGAGCAGTTCTTC. Translated, it gives CAISGHGGTPNNEQFF.

This clonotype occurred many times. The chain employs TRBV7-9 and TRBJ2-5; D not resolved. This CDR3 spans 15 amino acids. Germline V CDR1 and CDR2: SEHNR, FQNEAQ (reference sequence). V was trimmed by 5 bases and J by 2 bases, leaving 15 bases between them. The CDR3 region is CASSPGWAGQETQYF. CDR3 bases: TGTGCCAGCAGCCCTGGCTGGGCCGGGCAAGAGACCCAGTACTTC.

The gene calls are TRBV2 and TRBJ2-1; a possible D gene is TRBD2 (6 bases). The ends were cut back, 7 bases at V and 10 bases at J, with 17 bases in the middle. This CDR3 has 13 amino acids. Germline V gene data show CDR1 as SNHLY and CDR2 as FYNNEI. The CDR3 reads CASKKIGTGEQFF. Here the CDR3 DNA reads TGTGCCAGCAAAAAAATTGGGACTGGAGAGCAGTTCTTC.

A remark on this clonotype: A much bigger clone sits one base away, suggesting this may be a read error. Because the CDR3 is missing its conserved closing phenylalanine or tryptophan, this is likely a read error. The V and J genes are TRBV6-1 and TRBJ2-1; a weak D match, TRBD1 (6 bases). V was cut by 5 bases and J by 0 bases, with 14 bases left in between. There are 16 residues in the CDR3. CDR1 MNHNS and CDR2 SASEGT come from the germline V gene. The CDR3 coding sequence is TGTGCCAGCAGTAAACAGGGTTTGGGCTCCTACAATGAGCAGTTCTTA. Translation: CASSKQGLGSYNEQFL.

The chain couples TRBV4-1 to TRBJ1-2; 11 bases are shared with TRBD1. V shed 4 bases and J 3 bases; nucleotides not matched to a gene: 4. In germline, CDR1 is MGHRA, CDR2 YSYEKL. The length of the CDR3 is 15 residues. This CDR3 is CASSPGTGGYYGYTF. The CDR3, as DNA: TGCGCCAGCAGCCCGGGGACAGGGGGATACTATGGCTACACCTTC.

The CDR3 DNA sequence: TGTGCCAGCAGTTTTCGGACAGGGCCCTATGGCTACACCTTC. Its protein is CASSFRTGPYGYTF. The rearrangement uses TRBV28 and TRBJ1-2; 8 nucleotides align to TRBD1. After removal of 3 bases from V and 4 bases from J, the junction contained 4 bases not matched to a gene. CDR1 and CDR2 from the germline V gene are MDHEN and SYDVKM. This CDR3 comprises 14 residues.

This clonotype was seen only a few times. The CDR3 nucleotides are TGTGCCAGCAGCTTACAGGCCCAGTACACTGAAGCTTTCTTT. Translated, it gives CASSLQAQYTEAFF. This chain uses TRBV7-8 with TRBJ1-1; no definite D call. The germline V gene has CDR1 SGHVS and CDR2 FQNEAQ. CDR3 size: 14 residues. V lost 2 bases to trimming and J lost 3 bases, with 10 bases between them.

J is TRBJ1-1 and V is TRBV6-5; TRBD1 might be the D (5 bases). Looked up from germline, CDR1 is MNHEY and CDR2 is SVGAGI. The CDR3 spans 16 residues. The V and J ends lost 5 bases and 6 bases respectively, with 22 bases between them. The DNA for the CDR3 is TGTGCCAGCAGTCGGATCTTGGGGGGGGGTCCTCCTGAAGCTTTCTTT. It is translated as CASSRILGGGPPEAFF.

V is TRBV28 and J is TRBJ1-2, with a weak D call TRBD1 (6 bases). Germline CDR1 MDHEN, CDR2 SYDVKM. The germline V and J ends were trimmed by 6 bases and 7 bases, with 21 bases remaining between them. This CDR3 is 15 amino acids long. CDR3 region: CASSYPANRAGGYTF. CDR3 DNA: TGTGCCAGCAGCTACCCGGCAAACAGGGCGGGTGGCTACACCTTC.